The entry below describes one TCR beta chain. The entry originates in a study of control samples from healthy donors and cancer patients. The V end lost 4 bases, the J end lost 6 bases, and 6 bases lay between the germline ends. This CDR3 spans 11 amino acids. Germline-derived CDR1 and CDR2 are SQVTM and ANQGSEA. Measured with immunoSEQ multiplex PCR; TCRdb has only the in-frame clones, and not every one. The sample records roughly 95,000 clones, more than 85% being singletons. Sequencing input: blood. This receptor was obtained from a woman in her thirties in good health. The rearrangement links TRBV29-1 to TRBJ2-2; D remains unclear. The CDR3 nucleotides read TGCAGCGTTGGCCAGGCCGGGGAGCTGTTTTTT. This sequence encodes CSVGQAGELFF.